A single sample gave rise to the 28 T cell receptor beta chains below, sequenced in a study of a mutant IDH1 vaccine in newly diagnosed glioma. Their cognate antigens are unknown. Time point denoted: week 5, during vaccination. In every dose of vaccine, 300 ug of mutant IDH1 20-mer peptide was given alongside topical imiquimod. Some clones are missing from TCRdb's copy, which holds only in-frame ones; the method was immunoSEQ multiplex PCR. The data contain 60,000 or so clones, about 80% of them singletons. This specimen consisted of PBMCs, obtained from a glioma patient whose treatment included an IDH1 peptide vaccine. All receptors derive from a woman in her forties or fifties with glioma.

The chain has TRBV19 and TRBJ1-3; TRBD1 matches at 8 bases. This CDR3 has 14 residues. CDR1 and CDR2 from the germline V gene are LNHDA and SQIVND (reference sequence). The V and J ends lost 5 bases and 2 bases, in that order; junction bases with no gene match: 2. The DNA of the CDR3 is TGTGCCAGTAGTGTACAGGGGGCTGGAAACACCATATATTTT. It codes for CASSVQGAGNTIYF. The full variable domain, completed using reference TRBV19 and TRBJ1-3, is DGGITQSPKYLFRKEGQNVTLSCEQNLNHDAMYWYRQDPGQGLRLIYYSQIVNDFQKGDIAEGYSVSREKKESFPLTVTSAQKNPTAFYLCASSVQGAGNTIYFGEGSWLTVV.

The chain has TRBV20-1 and TRBJ2-7; D assignment may be TRBD1 or TRBD2 (5 bases each). Germline V lookup: CDR1 DFQATT, CDR2 SNEGSKA (reference sequence). The CDR3 length is 11 residues. Trimming stripped 3 bases from V and 7 bases from J, with 10 bases between. The CDR3: CSASRGREQYF. The CDR3 DNA sequence: TGCAGTGCTAGCCGGGGCCGGGAGCAGTACTTC.

This clone is a singleton in its sample. The V and J genes are TRBV4-1 and TRBJ2-6, with 7 bases that match TRBD1. Germline-derived CDR1 and CDR2 are MGHRA and YSYEKL. The CDR3 spans 17 residues. V lost 4 bases, J lost 4 bases, and 10 bases stayed unmatched. CDR3 nucleotide sequence: TGCGCCAGCAGCCTACGACAGGGCGGGTCCGGGGCCAACGTCCTGACTTTC. Translating it yields CASSLRQGGSGANVLTF.

The chain recombines TRBV6-1 with TRBJ2-3; a weak D match, TRBD1 (5 bases). This CDR3 comprises 14 residues. Germline lookup yields CDR1 MNHNS and CDR2 SASEGT. The V end was cut by 4 bases, the J end by 2 bases, with 10 bases between. The CDR3 nucleotides are TGTGCCAGCAGTGCTCAGGGCAACACAGATACGCAGTATTTT. Amino acids: CASSAQGNTDTQYF.

V and J are TRBV11-2 and TRBJ2-5; D gene unclear. Trimming removed 4 bases from V and 7 bases from J, with 7 bases in between. The CDR3 has 11 residues. Germline CDR1 and CDR2: SGHAT and FQNNGV. The CDR3 reads CASSSPGTQYF. Here the CDR3 DNA reads TGTGCCAGCAGCTCCCCTGGGACCCAGTACTTC. The full variable domain, with the rest looked up from reference TRBV11-2 and TRBJ2-5, is EAGVAQSPRYKIIEKRQSVAFWCNPISGHATLYWYQQILGQGPKLLIQFQNNGVVDDSQLPKDRFSAERLKGVDSTLKIQPAKLEDSAVYLCASSSPGTQYFGPGTRLLVL.

The chain recombines TRBV18 with TRBJ1-2; D not resolved. Germline V gene sequence: CDR1 KGHSH, CDR2 LQKENI. V gave up 4 bases and J gave up 6 bases, with 15 bases separating them. The CDR3 sequence is 14 residues long. CDR3 DNA: TGTGCCAGCTCACTCTCTGGGAGTACAGATGGCTACACCTTC. Its protein product is CASSLSGSTDGYTF.

This chain joins TRBV7-9 and TRBJ2-7; D uncertain. Germline V CDR1 and CDR2: SEHNR, FQNEAQ (reference sequence). Trimming took off 4 bases at V and 6 bases at J, with 7 bases between the two ends. This CDR3 comprises 11 residues. CDR3 residues: CASSSRSEQYF. DNA of the CDR3: TGTGCCAGCAGCTCAAGGAGCGAGCAGTACTTC.

The rearrangement joins TRBV5-1 to TRBJ2-2, with D unresolved. CDR3 length equals 15 residues. V lost 2 bases, J lost 0 bases, and 8 bases lay in between. The germline V gene has CDR1 SGHRS and CDR2 YFSETQ. Here the CDR3 DNA reads TGCGCCAGCAGCTTAGCACCGTCGAACACCGGGGAGCTGTTTTTT. Its translation is CASSLAPSNTGELFF. Based on the CDR3 plus reference TRBV5-1 and TRBJ2-2, the full variable domain is KAGVTQTPRYLIKTRGQQVTLSCSPISGHRSVSWYQQTPGQGLQFLFEYFSETQRNKGNFPGRFSGRQFSNSRSEMNVSTLELGDSALYLCASSLAPSNTGELFFGEGSRLTVL.

The J gene is TRBJ2-1, the V gene TRBV20-1; maybe TRBD1 (5 bases). Trimming removed 5 bases from V and 5 bases from J, with 7 bases in between. CDR1 is DFQATT, CDR2 SNEGSKA, per germline (reference sequence). This CDR3 contains 11 residues. The chain's CDR3 is CSAGANNEQFF. In nucleotides, the CDR3 is TGCAGTGCTGGGGCAAACAATGAGCAGTTCTTC.

The sample holds a few counts of this clone. The CDR3 is CASSLYTGANEKLFF. DNA for the CDR3: TGTGCCAGCAGTTTATATACAGGGGCCAATGAAAAACTGTTTTTT. The chain recombines TRBV27 with TRBJ1-4, with 7 bases aligning to TRBD1. Germline V gene data show CDR1 as MNHEY and CDR2 as SMNVEV (reference sequence). V lost 1 base to trimming and J lost 5 bases; unmatched junction nucleotides: 4. The CDR3 spans 15 residues.

CDR3 in DNA: TGTGCCAGCAGTGCCGGGACAGGGGGCACTGAAGCTTTCTTT. It yields the protein CASSAGTGGTEAFF. The chain combines TRBV6-4 with TRBJ1-1; 11 bases match TRBD1. With 4 bases clipped from V and 4 bases from J, the junction kept 2 bases outside the gene matches. The CDR3 is made up of 14 amino acids. The germline CDR1 and CDR2 sequences are MRHNA and SNTAGT.

The chain joins TRBV5-1 to TRBJ2-7; D may be TRBD1 (6 bases). CDR3 length: 14 residues. Germline CDR1 and CDR2: SGHRS and YFSETQ. Trimming pared 0 bases from V and 7 bases from J, leaving 14 bases between. CDR3 in amino acids: CASSLDRVVGEQYF. CDR3 DNA sequence: TGCGCCAGCAGCTTGGACAGGGTTGTGGGGGAGCAGTACTTC.

Here the CDR3 DNA reads TGTGCCAGCAGTTACGGTACCTACGAGCAGTACTTC. Its translation is CASSYGTYEQYF. This sequence joins TRBV2 and TRBJ2-7, with D unresolved. Trimming shortened V by 5 bases and J by 2 bases, and 7 bases separated the two germline ends. The CDR3 extends over 12 amino acids. Germline V gene sequence: CDR1 SNHLY, CDR2 FYNNEI.

The rearrangement links TRBV11-2 to TRBJ1-1, with TRBD1 identical over 8 bases. The CDR3 contains 14 residues. Trimming at V came to 6 bases and at J to 4 bases, leaving 7 bases not matched to a gene. Germline-derived CDR1 and CDR2 are SGHAT and FQNNGV. CDR3 coding DNA: TGTGCCAGCAGACCTGACAGGGGTGGCACTGAAGCTTTCTTT. Its protein is CASRPDRGGTEAFF.

This chain links TRBV4-2 with TRBJ2-5; 12 positions match TRBD2. The length of the CDR3 is 20 residues. Trimming took 4 bases from V and 1 from J; bases not matched to a gene: 16. Germline assignment: CDR1 LGHNA and CDR2 YNFKEQ. The CDR3 loop reads CASSRLQTSGGGRGQETQYF. The CDR3 region has the DNA TGTGCCAGCAGCCGCCTTCAGACTAGCGGGGGCGGTCGGGGCCAAGAGACCCAGTACTTC.

The CDR3 here is CASSYAFQETQYF. CDR3 nucleotide sequence: TGTGCCAGCAGCTACGCGTTCCAAGAGACCCAGTACTTC. This rearrangement joins TRBV5-8 to TRBJ2-5; D not resolved. This CDR3 is 13 amino acids long. The V and J ends lost 3 bases and 1 base respectively, with 7 bases between them. CDR1 is SGHTS and CDR2 is YDEGEE in the germline V gene.

The J gene is TRBJ2-7, the V gene TRBV5-1; a possible D gene is TRBD2 (6 bases). This CDR3 comprises 16 residues. The ends were cut back, 0 bases at V and 7 bases at J, with 20 bases in the middle. Looked up from germline, CDR1 is SGHRS and CDR2 is YFSETQ. The chain's CDR3 is CASSLGGTPTGSEQYF. The DNA for the CDR3 is TGCGCCAGCAGCTTGGGGGGGACTCCAACGGGGTCGGAGCAGTACTTC.

As to this clone: The same CDR3 is also encoded by other DNA sequences in this sample. This sequence joins TRBV5-1 and TRBJ1-3; TRBD1 matches 8 bases. V dropped 0 bases and J dropped 2; count of bases not matched to a gene: 1. Looked up from germline, CDR1 is SGHRS and CDR2 is YFSETQ. The length of the CDR3 is 15 residues. In nucleotides, the CDR3 is TGCGCCAGCAGCTTGGAGACAGGGGCTGGAAACACCATATATTTT. Encoded protein: CASSLETGAGNTIYF.

CDR3 nucleotide sequence: TGTGCCAGCAGTCCCGGCAGGACTTTCACAGATACGCAGTATTTT. It codes for CASSPGRTFTDTQYF. The chain employs TRBV6-5 and TRBJ2-3; D possibly corresponds to TRBD2 (5 bases). The CDR3 spans 15 residues. Trimming stripped 5 bases from V and 2 bases from J, with 14 bases between. CDR1 and CDR2 from the germline V gene are MNHEY and SVGAGI.

This clone turned up a few times. The gene calls are TRBV20-1 and TRBJ1-3; D gene uncertain. With 5 bases removed from V and 8 bases from J, the gap between germline ends came to 10 bases. This CDR3 has 11 amino acids. Germline-derived CDR1 and CDR2 are DFQATT and SNEGSKA (reference sequence). The CDR3 protein is CSAVIWDTIYF. CDR3 in DNA: TGCAGTGCTGTGATATGGGACACCATATATTTT.

DNA for the CDR3: TGTGCCAGCAGTTTAGGGTGGGGGGCAACTGAAGCTTTCTTT. It translates to CASSLGWGATEAFF. The V gene is TRBV28, the J gene TRBJ1-1; TRBD1 might be the D (6 bases). The V gene lost 2 bases and the J gene lost 5 bases, with 12 bases spanning the gap. This CDR3 comprises 14 residues. Per the germline V gene, CDR1 is MDHEN and CDR2 is SYDVKM.

A remark on this clone: The same CDR3 also results from other DNA sequences found in this sample. V usage is TRBV9 and J usage is TRBJ1-3; 7 bases line up with TRBD1. Trimming took 0 bases from V and 3 from J; bases not matched to a gene: 3. Looked up from germline, CDR1 is SGDLS and CDR2 is YYNGEE. CDR3 length: 15 amino acids. CDR3 amino acids: CASSVEGQRGNTIYF. The CDR3 DNA reads TGTGCCAGCAGCGTAGAGGGACAGCGTGGAAACACCATATATTTT.

This chain uses TRBV7-3 with TRBJ2-1; 8 bases agree with TRBD1. CDR1 and CDR2 from the germline V gene are SGHTA and FQGTGA. This CDR3 region has 15 residues. Trimming took 6 bases from V and 3 from J; bases not matched to a gene: 7. The chain's CDR3 is CASSPRTGHYNEQFF. The CDR3 DNA reads TGTGCCAGCAGTCCCAGGACAGGGCACTACAATGAGCAGTTCTTC.

The gene calls are TRBV6-5 and TRBJ1-2; 11 bases agree with TRBD1. The CDR3 extends over 14 amino acids. V lost 6 bases to trimming and J lost 8 bases; unmatched junction nucleotides: 8. Germline CDR1 MNHEY, CDR2 SVGAGI. Written as DNA, the CDR3 is TGTGCCAGCAGCTCCGGGGACAGGGGGGACGGCTACACCTTC. Translated, it gives CASSSGDRGDGYTF.

The rearrangement joins TRBV7-9 to TRBJ2-3; D is uncertain. The CDR3 is made up of 15 amino acids. Germline V gives CDR1 SEHNR, CDR2 FQNEAQ (reference sequence). V was clipped by 5 bases and J by 5 bases, with 17 bases between them. DNA of the CDR3: TGTGCCAGCAGCCTATCTATGGGAAGCGAAGATACGCAGTATTTT. This translates into CASSLSMGSEDTQYF. Based on the CDR3 plus reference TRBV7-9 and TRBJ2-3, the full variable domain is DTGVSQNPRHKITKRGQNVTFRCDPISEHNRLYWYRQTLGQGPEFLTYFQNEAQLEKSRLLSDRFSAERPKGSFSTLEIQRTEQGDSAMYLCASSLSMGSEDTQYFGPGTRLTVL.

V and J are TRBV2 and TRBJ2-7; tentative D call: TRBD1 (6 bases). The CDR3 sequence is 14 residues long. Trimming cost V 10 bases and J 5 bases, with 21 bases left between them. From germline, CDR1 is SNHLY and CDR2 FYNNEI. Here the CDR3 reads CATTVRGQGNEQYF. CDR3 DNA: TGTGCCACCACCGTCAGGGGCCAGGGGAACGAGCAGTACTTC.

V usage is TRBV27 and J usage is TRBJ1-2, with 7 bases that match TRBD1. V gave up 1 base and J gave up 0 bases; unmatched junction bases: 11. CDR3 length: 18 amino acids. CDR1 and CDR2 (germline): MNHEY, SMNVEV (reference sequence). DNA for the CDR3: TGTGCCAGCAGTTTATGGCCTCCAAGGGACAGCGCTAACTATGGCTACACCTTC. Residues: CASSLWPPRDSANYGYTF.

The chain couples TRBV30 to TRBJ1-5; D gene uncertain. The V end lost 5 bases, the J end lost 0 bases, and 23 bases lay between the germline ends. This CDR3 is built from 18 residues. Germline-derived CDR1 and CDR2 are GTSNPN and SVGIG (reference sequence). The CDR3 loop reads CAWRRRPGDTSSNQPQHF. The CDR3 DNA reads TGTGCCTGGCGCCGCCGACCGGGAGATACATCTAGCAATCAGCCCCAGCATTTT. The full variable domain, in which reference TRBV30 and TRBJ1-5 provide the parts outside the CDR3, is SQTIHQWPATLVQPVGSPLSLECTVEGTSNPNLYWYRQAAGRGLQLLFYSVGIGQISSEVPQNLSASRPQDRQFILSSKKLLLSDSGFYLCAWRRRPGDTSSNQPQHFGDGTRLSIL.